This TCR beta chain was sequenced for a study of blood T cell repertoires in COVID-19. The wider study: Sources were T cells, B-cell-depleted T cells, or PBMCs; the material itself was cDNA or gDNA.

Original analysis: Amplification with reference gene primers provided the estimates of nucleated cell counts. Only in-frame clones appear in the TCRdb table, and some are missing; sequencing was by immunoSEQ multiplex PCR. V, J and clone size derive from that table, while D and trimming were established from the DNA sequence. Of tens of thousands of clones listed, 89% are singletons. The receptor was derived from a man in his 60s with acute or convalescent COVID-19. The material sequenced was peripheral blood.

CDR3 amino acids: CAWSARGWTAGNTIYF. Written as DNA, the CDR3 is TGTGCCTGGAGTGCCCGAGGTTGGACAGCCGGAAACACCATATATTTT. V is TRBV30 and J is TRBJ1-3; maybe TRBD1 (6 bases). The CDR3 length is 16 residues. Germline CDR1 GTSNPN, CDR2 SVGIG (reference sequence). V was trimmed by 1 base and J by 4 bases, leaving 17 bases between them.